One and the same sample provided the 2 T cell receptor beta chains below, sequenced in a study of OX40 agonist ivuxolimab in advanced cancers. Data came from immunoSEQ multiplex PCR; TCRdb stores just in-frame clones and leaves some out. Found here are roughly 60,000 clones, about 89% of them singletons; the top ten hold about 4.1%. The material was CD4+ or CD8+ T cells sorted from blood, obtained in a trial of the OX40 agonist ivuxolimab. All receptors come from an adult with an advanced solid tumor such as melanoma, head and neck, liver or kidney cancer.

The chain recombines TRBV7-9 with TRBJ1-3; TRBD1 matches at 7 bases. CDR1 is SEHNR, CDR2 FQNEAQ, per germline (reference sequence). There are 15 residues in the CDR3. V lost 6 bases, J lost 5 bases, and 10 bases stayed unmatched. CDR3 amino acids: CASSPTGDPRNTIYF. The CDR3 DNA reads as TGTGCCAGCAGTCCTACAGGGGACCCAAGAAACACCATATATTTT. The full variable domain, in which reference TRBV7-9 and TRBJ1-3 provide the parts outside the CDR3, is DTGVSQNPRHKITKRGQNVTFRCDPISEHNRLYWYRQTLGQGPEFLTYFQNEAQLEKSRLLSDRFSAERPKGSFSTLEIQRTEQGDSAMYLCASSPTGDPRNTIYFGEGSWLTVV.

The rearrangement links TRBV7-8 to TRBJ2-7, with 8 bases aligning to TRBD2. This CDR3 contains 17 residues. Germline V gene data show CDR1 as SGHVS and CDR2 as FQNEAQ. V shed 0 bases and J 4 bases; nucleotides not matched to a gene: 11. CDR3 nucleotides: TGTGCCAGCAGCTTAGCGGTTAGCGGGGCGGCCTATTACGAGCAGTACTTC. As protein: CASSLAVSGAAYYEQYF. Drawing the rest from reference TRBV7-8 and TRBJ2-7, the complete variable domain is GAGVSQSPRYKVAKRGQDVALRCDPISGHVSLFWYQQALGQGPEFLTYFQNEAQLDKSGLPSDRFFAERPEGSVSTLKIQRTQQEDSAVYLCASSLAVSGAAYYEQYFGPGTRLTVT.